One and the same sample provided the 19 T cell receptor beta chains below, sequenced in a study of blood T cell repertoires in COVID-19. Sequenced by immunoSEQ multiplex PCR; TCRdb stores in-frame clones only, minus some. This sample has roughly 40,000 clones; 82% occur once, and the top ten carry about 14%. Specimen: peripheral blood. These receptors were collected from a human donor in a cohort sampled during active COVID-19.

The chain combines TRBV4-3 with TRBJ2-2; no firm D call. CDR3 length equals 16 residues. Trimming cost V 5 bases and J 4 bases, with 17 bases left between them. Looked up from germline, CDR1 is LGHNA and CDR2 is YSLEER. CDR3 loop: CASSVRPAVGTGELFF. As DNA, the CDR3 is TGCGCCAGCAGCGTCCGACCGGCGGTCGGCACCGGGGAGCTGTTTTTT.

This clone showed up just once. The chain links TRBV9 to TRBJ2-2; 7 bases are shared with TRBD2. The trim removed 1 base at V and 7 bases at J, leaving 4 bases unmatched. The CDR3 spans 14 residues. CDR1 is SGDLS, CDR2 YYNGEE, per germline. CDR3 in DNA: TGTGCCAGCAGCGTACTAGCGGAGGGCGGGGAGCTGTTTTTT. As protein: CASSVLAEGGELFF.

The table lists this clone with a few counts. V usage is TRBV18 and J usage is TRBJ1-3, with a weak D call TRBD1 (6 bases). The ends were cut back, 4 bases at V and 0 bases at J, with 16 bases in the middle. The germline V gene has CDR1 KGHSH and CDR2 LQKENI. This CDR3 comprises 17 residues. CDR3 in amino acids: CASSLTYRVHSGNTIYF. The DNA of the CDR3 is TGTGCCAGCTCACTAACGTACAGGGTACACTCTGGAAACACCATATATTTT.

This clone occurred a few times. CDR3 in amino acids: CASSLDSVRQYF. For the CDR3, the DNA is TGTGCCAGCAGCTTAGACTCGGTGAGGCAGTATTTT. The chain couples TRBV7-3 to TRBJ2-3; D is uncertain. The CDR3 has 12 amino acids. CDR1 is SGHTA, CDR2 FQGTGA, per germline. Trimming removed 2 bases from V and 11 bases from J, with 11 bases in between.

The chain combines TRBV6-6 with TRBJ1-1, with 7 bases fitting TRBD1. Germline CDR1 MNHNY, CDR2 SVGAGI (reference sequence). V lost 4 bases and J lost 0; bases outside the gene matches: 8. The CDR3 has 16 residues. The CDR3 coding sequence is TGTGCCAGCAGTTCTCCGGGACAGACTATGAACACTGAAGCTTTCTTT. It is translated as CASSSPGQTMNTEAFF.

The gene calls are TRBV11-2 and TRBJ2-3, with D possibly matching TRBD1 (6 bases). The germline CDR1 and CDR2 sequences are SGHAT and FQNNGV. CDR3 length: 18 residues. V was trimmed by 4 bases and J by 0 bases, leaving 20 bases between them. The CDR3 spells CASSWPLGQRPSTDTQYF. DNA for the CDR3: TGTGCCAGCAGCTGGCCCCTCGGACAGAGGCCTAGCACAGATACGCAGTATTTT.

The chain couples TRBV2 to TRBJ1-5; D is perhaps TRBD1 (6 bases). Germline assignment: CDR1 SNHLY and CDR2 FYNNEI. The V end lost 2 bases, the J end lost 2 bases, and 10 bases lay between the germline ends. This CDR3 is built from 15 residues. In DNA form, the CDR3 reads TGTGCCAGCAGTGAAAGGACAGAGGGCAATCAGCCCCAGCATTTT. It yields the protein CASSERTEGNQPQHF.

The V call is TRBV7-2, the J call TRBJ2-7; 9 positions match TRBD1. Germline V gene data show CDR1 as SGHTA and CDR2 as FQGNSA. CDR3 length: 15 amino acids. V gave up 1 base and J gave up 0 bases; unmatched junction bases: 1. CDR3 in DNA: TGTGCCAGCAGCTTAGAGGGACAGGGCTCCTACGAGCAGTACTTC. Translation gives CASSLEGQGSYEQYF.

The chain carries TRBV28 and TRBJ2-1; D is unclear. Trimming stripped 11 bases from V and 0 bases from J, with 14 bases between. Germline V lookup: CDR1 MDHEN, CDR2 SYDVKM. The CDR3 runs to 14 residues. CDR3 sequence reads: CAGSLGSSYNEQFF. In DNA form, the CDR3 reads TGTGCCGGCTCTCTTGGCAGCTCCTACAATGAGCAGTTCTTC.

CDR3 bases: TGTGCCAGCAGCTTGGATGGACTAGCGGGAGACCGCAATGAGCAGTTCTTC. Protein sequence: CASSLDGLAGDRNEQFF. The chain carries TRBV11-2 and TRBJ2-1, with 13 bases lining up with TRBD2. There are 17 residues in the CDR3. Losses at the gene ends were 3 bases for V and 6 bases for J; bases not matched to a gene: 8. The germline CDR1 and CDR2 sequences are SGHAT and FQNNGV.

The CDR3 coding sequence is TGTGCCTGGATGGTCGGGGGGATCTCCTACGAGCAGTACTTC. This codes for CAWMVGGISYEQYF. This rearrangement joins TRBV30 to TRBJ2-7; 7 nucleotides agree with TRBD2. CDR3 size: 14 residues. V shed 4 bases, J shed 0 bases, and the junction held 6 bases outside the gene matches. CDR1 GTSNPN and CDR2 SVGIG come from the germline V gene (reference sequence).

The chain is built from TRBV5-1 and TRBJ2-7; maybe TRBD2 (6 bases). The CDR3 spans 15 residues. Trimming left V 0 bases short and J 2 bases short, with 12 bases between. Germline V gives CDR1 SGHRS, CDR2 YFSETQ. CDR3 nucleotides: TGCGCCAGCAGCTTGGCCCCGGGAGCTACCTACGAGCAGTACTTC. Protein product: CASSLAPGATYEQYF.

This rearrangement joins TRBV6-2 or TRBV6-3 to TRBJ2-2, with D possibly being TRBD2 (6 bases). The germline V gene has CDR1 MNHEY and CDR2 SVGEGT. There are 16 residues in the CDR3. Trimming cost V 6 bases and J 0 bases, with 14 bases left between them. DNA of the CDR3: TGTGCCAGCAGCCCTCTGGGGGGAGCGAACACCGGGGAGCTGTTTTTT. Translating it yields CASSPLGGANTGELFF.

This clone occurred a few times. The chain joins TRBV28 to TRBJ2-6, with a tentative D call TRBD1 (6 bases). CDR3 length equals 17 residues. Germline CDR1 and CDR2: MDHEN and SYDVKM. V was cut by 2 bases and J by 6 bases, with 17 bases left in between. DNA for the CDR3: TGTGCCAGCAGTTTAAACTTTAGGGGGACCAAGGCCAACGTCCTGACTTTC. Encoded protein: CASSLNFRGTKANVLTF.

The chain couples TRBV7-8 to TRBJ1-3, with D possibly TRBD1 on 6 matching bases. CDR1 SGHVS and CDR2 FQNEAQ come from the germline V gene. This CDR3 spans 11 amino acids. The germline V and J ends were trimmed by 4 bases and 8 bases, with 6 bases remaining between them. CDR3 residues: CASSWGHTIYF. The CDR3, as DNA: TGTGCCAGCAGCTGGGGGCACACCATATATTTT.

The rearrangement links TRBV28 to TRBJ2-1; no firm D call. Germline V gene sequence: CDR1 MDHEN, CDR2 SYDVKM. The CDR3 extends over 12 amino acids. V lost 3 bases to trimming and J lost 8 bases, with 8 bases between them. The CDR3 DNA reads TGTGCCAGCAGTTTGCGGCTCTATGAGCAGTTCTTC. The encoded protein is CASSLRLYEQFF.

V is TRBV2 and J is TRBJ1-4, with 8 bases fitting TRBD1. Per germline, CDR1 SNHLY and CDR2 FYNNEI. J was trimmed by 3 bases and V by 4 bases; bases with no gene match: 4. The length of the CDR3 is 15 residues. This CDR3 is CASSADRGANEKLFF. The CDR3 nucleotides are TGTGCCAGCAGTGCCGACAGGGGTGCTAATGAAAAACTGTTTTTT.

This sequence joins TRBV2 and TRBJ2-5; possibly TRBD2 for D (6 bases). There are 13 residues in the CDR3. V was pared by 8 bases and J by 2 bases, with 12 bases between. The germline CDR1 and CDR2 sequences are SNHLY and FYNNEI. CDR3 loop: CASLAGRQETQYF. The CDR3 DNA sequence: TGTGCCAGCCTAGCAGGGAGGCAAGAGACCCAGTACTTC.

This clone was found a few times. This chain joins TRBV9 and TRBJ2-7, with 8 bases aligning to TRBD2. This CDR3 spans 14 amino acids. J was trimmed by 2 bases and V by 0 bases; bases with no gene match: 1. From germline, CDR1 is SGDLS and CDR2 YYNGEE. The CDR3: CASSVGGGPYEQYF. The CDR3 coding sequence is TGTGCCAGCAGCGTAGGCGGGGGGCCCTACGAGCAGTACTTC.